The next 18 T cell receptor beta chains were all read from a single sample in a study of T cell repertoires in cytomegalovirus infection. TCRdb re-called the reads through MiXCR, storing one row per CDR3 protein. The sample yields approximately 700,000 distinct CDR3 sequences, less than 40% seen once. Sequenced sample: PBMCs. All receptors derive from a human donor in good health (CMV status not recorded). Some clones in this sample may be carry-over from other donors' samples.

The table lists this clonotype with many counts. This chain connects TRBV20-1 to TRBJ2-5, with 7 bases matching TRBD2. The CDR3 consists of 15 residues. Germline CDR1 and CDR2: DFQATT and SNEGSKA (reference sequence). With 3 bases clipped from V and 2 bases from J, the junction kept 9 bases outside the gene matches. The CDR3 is CSASPQVGGQETQYF. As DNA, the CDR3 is TGCAGTGCTAGCCCTCAGGTGGGAGGGCAAGAGACCCAGTACTTC.

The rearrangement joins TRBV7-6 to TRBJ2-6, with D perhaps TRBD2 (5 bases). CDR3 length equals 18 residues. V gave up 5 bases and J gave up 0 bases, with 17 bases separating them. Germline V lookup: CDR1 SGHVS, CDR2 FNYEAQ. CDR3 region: CASSGLPAEDSGANVLTF. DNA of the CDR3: TGTGCCAGCAGCGGACTCCCCGCTGAGGACTCTGGGGCCAACGTCCTGACTTTC.

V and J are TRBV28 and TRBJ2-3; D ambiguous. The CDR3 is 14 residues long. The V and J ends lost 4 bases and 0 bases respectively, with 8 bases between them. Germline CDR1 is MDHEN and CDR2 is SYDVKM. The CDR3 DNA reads TGTGCCAGCAGTTGGGCAACTAGCACAGATACGCAGTATTTT. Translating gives CASSWATSTDTQYF.

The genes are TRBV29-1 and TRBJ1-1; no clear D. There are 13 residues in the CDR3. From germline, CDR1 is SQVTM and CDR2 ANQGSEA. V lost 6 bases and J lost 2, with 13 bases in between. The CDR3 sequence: CSVNSRLNTEAFF. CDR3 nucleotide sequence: TGCAGCGTCAACAGTAGGCTTAACACTGAAGCTTTCTTT.

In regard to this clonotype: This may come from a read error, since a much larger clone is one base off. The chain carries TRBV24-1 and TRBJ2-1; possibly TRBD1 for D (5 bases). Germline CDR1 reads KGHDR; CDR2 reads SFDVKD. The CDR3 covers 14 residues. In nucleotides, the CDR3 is TGTGACACCAGTGATTTTGCAGGGTACCATGAGCAGTTCTTC. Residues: CDTSDFAGYHEQFF.

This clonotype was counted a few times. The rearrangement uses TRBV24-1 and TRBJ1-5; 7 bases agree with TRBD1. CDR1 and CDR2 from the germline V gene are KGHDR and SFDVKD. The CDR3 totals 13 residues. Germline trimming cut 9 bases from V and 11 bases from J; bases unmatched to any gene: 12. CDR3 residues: CATQGEGIRAQHF. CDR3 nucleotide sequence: TGTGCCACCCAGGGGGAGGGAATCAGGGCCCAGCATTTT.

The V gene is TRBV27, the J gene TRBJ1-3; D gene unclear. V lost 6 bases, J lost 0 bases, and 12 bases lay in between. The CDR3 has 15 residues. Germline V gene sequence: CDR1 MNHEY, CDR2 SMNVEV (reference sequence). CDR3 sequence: CASRITAYSGNTIYF. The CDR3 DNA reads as TGTGCCAGCAGGATAACCGCTTACTCTGGAAACACCATATATTTT.

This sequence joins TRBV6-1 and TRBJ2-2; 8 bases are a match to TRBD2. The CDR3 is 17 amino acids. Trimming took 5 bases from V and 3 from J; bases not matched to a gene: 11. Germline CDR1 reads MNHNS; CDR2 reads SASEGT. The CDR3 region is CASSSALAVGDTGELFF. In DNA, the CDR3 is TGTGCCAGCAGTTCAGCACTAGCGGTGGGCGACACCGGGGAGCTGTTTTTT.

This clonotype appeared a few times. The CDR3 sequence: CASSPIDGTQYF. The CDR3 bases are TGTGCCAGCAGCCCAATAGACGGGACCCAGTACTTC. The rearrangement uses TRBV11-3 and TRBJ2-5; D call uncertain. CDR1 and CDR2 from the germline V gene are SGHNT and YENEEA. Deletions cut 5 bases from V and 7 bases from J, with 11 bases between. The CDR3 extends over 12 amino acids. Together with reference TRBV11-3 and TRBJ2-5, the CDR3 gives the full variable domain: EAGVVQSPRYKIIEKKQPVAFWCNPISGHNTLYWYLQNLGQGPELLIRYENEEAVDDSQLPKDRFSAERLKGVDSTLKIQPAELGDSAVYLCASSPIDGTQYFGPGTRLLVL.

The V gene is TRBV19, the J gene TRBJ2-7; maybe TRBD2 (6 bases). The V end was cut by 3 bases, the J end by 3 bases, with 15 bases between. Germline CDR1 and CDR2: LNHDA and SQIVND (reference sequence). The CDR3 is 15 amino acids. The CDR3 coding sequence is TGTGCCAGTAGTATTGCGGGAACTCTCCTCTACGAGCAGTACTTC. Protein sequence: CASSIAGTLLYEQYF.

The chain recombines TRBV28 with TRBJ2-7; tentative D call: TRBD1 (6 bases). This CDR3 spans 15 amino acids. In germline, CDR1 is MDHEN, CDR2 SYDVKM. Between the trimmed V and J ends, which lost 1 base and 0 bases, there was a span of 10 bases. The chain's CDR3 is CASSLLDSPSYEQYF. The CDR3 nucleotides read TGTGCCAGCAGTTTATTGGACAGCCCCTCCTACGAGCAGTACTTC.

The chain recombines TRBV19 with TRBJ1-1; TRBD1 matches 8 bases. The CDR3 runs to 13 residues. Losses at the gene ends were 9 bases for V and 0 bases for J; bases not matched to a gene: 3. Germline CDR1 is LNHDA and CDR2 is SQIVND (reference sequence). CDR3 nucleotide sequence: TGTGCCAGCAGGGGGCTCTTGAACACTGAAGCTTTCTTT. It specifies CASRGLLNTEAFF.

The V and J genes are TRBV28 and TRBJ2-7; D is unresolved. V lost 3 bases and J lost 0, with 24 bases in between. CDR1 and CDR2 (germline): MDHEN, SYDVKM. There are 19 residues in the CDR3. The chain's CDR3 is CASSFRSPSTLRSSYEQYF. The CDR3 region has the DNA TGTGCCAGCAGTTTTAGGTCCCCTTCCACTCTCAGGAGCTCCTACGAGCAGTACTTC. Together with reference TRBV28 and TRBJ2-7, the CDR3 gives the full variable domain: DVKVTQSSRYLVKRTGEKVFLECVQDMDHENMFWYRQDPGLGLRLIYFSYDVKMKEKGDIPEGYSVSREKKERFSLILESASTNQTSMYLCASSFRSPSTLRSSYEQYFGPGTRLTVT.

The DNA for the CDR3 is TGCGCCAGCAGCTTGGTACCAAACCACAATGAGCAGTTCTTC. This gives the protein CASSLVPNHNEQFF. The rearrangement links TRBV5-1 to TRBJ2-1, with no clear D. The CDR3 totals 14 residues. V lost 0 bases, J lost 5 bases, and 9 bases lay in between. Germline V gene data show CDR1 as SGHRS and CDR2 as YFSETQ.

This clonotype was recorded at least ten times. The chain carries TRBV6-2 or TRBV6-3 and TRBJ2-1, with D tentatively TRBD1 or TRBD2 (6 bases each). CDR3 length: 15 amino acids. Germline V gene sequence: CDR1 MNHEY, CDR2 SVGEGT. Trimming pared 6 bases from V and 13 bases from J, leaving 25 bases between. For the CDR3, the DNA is TGTGCCAGCAGCCGTACCCTAGGGGGGTCCTTAGGACAGTTCTTC. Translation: CASSRTLGGSLGQFF.

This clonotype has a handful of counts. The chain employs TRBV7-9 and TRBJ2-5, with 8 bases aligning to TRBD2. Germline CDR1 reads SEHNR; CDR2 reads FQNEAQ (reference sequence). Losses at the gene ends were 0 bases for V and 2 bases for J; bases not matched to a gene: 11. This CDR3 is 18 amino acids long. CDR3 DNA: TGTGCCAGCAGCTTAGCGAGGGGACTAGTATCACAGCAAGAGACCCAGTACTTC. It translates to CASSLARGLVSQQETQYF.

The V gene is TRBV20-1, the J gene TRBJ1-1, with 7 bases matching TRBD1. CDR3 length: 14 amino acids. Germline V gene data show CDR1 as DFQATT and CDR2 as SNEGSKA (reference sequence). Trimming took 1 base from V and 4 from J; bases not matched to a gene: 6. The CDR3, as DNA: TGCAGTGCTAGAGCCCCGACAGGGACCACTGAAGCTTTCTTT. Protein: CSARAPTGTTEAFF.

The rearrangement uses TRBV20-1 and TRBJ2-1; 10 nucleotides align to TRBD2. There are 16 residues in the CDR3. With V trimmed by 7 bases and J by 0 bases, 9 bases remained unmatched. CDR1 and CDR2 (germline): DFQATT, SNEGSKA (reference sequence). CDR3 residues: CSVGGAGGPSYNEQFF. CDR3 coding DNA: TGCAGTGTCGGGGGAGCGGGAGGGCCCTCCTACAATGAGCAGTTCTTC.